This TCR beta chain was sequenced for a study of blood T cell repertoires in COVID-19. Study-wide background: COVID-19 samples from acute and convalescent phases originated in the United States, Italy and Spain. Nucleic acid was either cDNA or gDNA, and it came from T cells, B-cell-depleted T cells, or PBMCs.

V was pared by 6 bases and J by 2 bases, with 18 bases between. In germline, CDR1 is KGHSH, CDR2 LQKENI. The CDR3 extends over 16 amino acids. Per the study methods: Amplified reference gene primers provided the basis for estimating nucleated cell counts. Sequencing used immunoSEQ multiplex PCR; TCRdb keeps in-frame clones, though not all of them. The V and J calls and clone size were taken over from that table, and D and trimming were inferred from the DNA. The repertoire has 100,000 to 150,000 clones, more than 65% of them found once; the top ten carry about 2.2%. The specimen sequenced was peripheral blood. The V call is TRBV18, the J call TRBJ2-3; D might be TRBD2 (6 bases). The sequence came from a woman in her sixties or seventies with acute or convalescent COVID-19. Here the CDR3 reads CASSRGLAYDTDTQYF. The CDR3 DNA reads as TGTGCCAGCTCGCGGGGACTCGCCTACGACACAGATACGCAGTATTTT.